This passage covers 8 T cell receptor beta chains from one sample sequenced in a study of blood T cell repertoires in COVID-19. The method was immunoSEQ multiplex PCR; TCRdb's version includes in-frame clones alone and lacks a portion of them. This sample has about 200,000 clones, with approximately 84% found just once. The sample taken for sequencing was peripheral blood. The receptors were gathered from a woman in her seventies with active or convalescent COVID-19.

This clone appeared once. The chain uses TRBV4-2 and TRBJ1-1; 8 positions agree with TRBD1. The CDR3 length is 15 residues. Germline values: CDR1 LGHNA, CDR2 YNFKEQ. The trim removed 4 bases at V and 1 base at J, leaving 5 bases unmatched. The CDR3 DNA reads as TGTGCCAGCAGCCTTGAGACAGGGGAGAACACTGAAGCTTTCTTT. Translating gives CASSLETGENTEAFF.

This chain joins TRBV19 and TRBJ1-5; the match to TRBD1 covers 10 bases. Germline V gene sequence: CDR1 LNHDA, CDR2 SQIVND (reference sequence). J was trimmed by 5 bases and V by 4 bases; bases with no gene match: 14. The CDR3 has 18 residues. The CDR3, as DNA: TGTGCCAGTAGTAGGCAGGGGGACGGGACAGGGGAGGATCAGCCCCAGCATTTT. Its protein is CASSRQGDGTGEDQPQHF.

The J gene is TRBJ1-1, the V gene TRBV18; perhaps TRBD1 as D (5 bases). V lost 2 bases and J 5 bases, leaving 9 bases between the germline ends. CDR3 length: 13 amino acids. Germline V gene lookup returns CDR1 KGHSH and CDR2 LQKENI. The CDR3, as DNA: TGTGCCAGCTCACCAGCGGGGGGTACTGAAGCTTTCTTT. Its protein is CASSPAGGTEAFF.

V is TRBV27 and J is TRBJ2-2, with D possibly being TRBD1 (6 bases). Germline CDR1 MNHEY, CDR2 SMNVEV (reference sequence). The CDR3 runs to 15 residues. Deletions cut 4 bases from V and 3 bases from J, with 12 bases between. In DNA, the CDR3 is TGTGCCAGCAGTTGCAGGGGAAATTACACCGGGGAGCTGTTTTTT. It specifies CASSCRGNYTGELFF.

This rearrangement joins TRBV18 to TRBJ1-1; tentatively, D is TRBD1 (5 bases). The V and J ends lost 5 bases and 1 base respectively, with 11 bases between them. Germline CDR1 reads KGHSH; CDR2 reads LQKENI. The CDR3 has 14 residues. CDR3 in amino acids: CASSTGHKNTEAFF. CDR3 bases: TGTGCCAGCTCAACCGGACATAAGAACACTGAAGCTTTCTTT.

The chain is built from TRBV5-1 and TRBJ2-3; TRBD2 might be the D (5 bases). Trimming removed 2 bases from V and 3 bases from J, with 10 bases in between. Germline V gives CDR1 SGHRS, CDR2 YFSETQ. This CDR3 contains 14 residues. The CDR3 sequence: CASSLYAGTDTQYF. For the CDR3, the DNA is TGCGCCAGCAGCTTATATGCGGGTACAGATACGCAGTATTTT.

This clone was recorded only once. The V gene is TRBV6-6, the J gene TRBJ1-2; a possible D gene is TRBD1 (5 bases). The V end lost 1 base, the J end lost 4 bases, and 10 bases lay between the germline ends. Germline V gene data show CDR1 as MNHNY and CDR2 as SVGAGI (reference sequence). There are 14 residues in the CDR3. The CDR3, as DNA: TGTGCCAGCAGTTACTTGGGGGAGGGCTATGGCTACACCTTC. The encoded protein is CASSYLGEGYGYTF.

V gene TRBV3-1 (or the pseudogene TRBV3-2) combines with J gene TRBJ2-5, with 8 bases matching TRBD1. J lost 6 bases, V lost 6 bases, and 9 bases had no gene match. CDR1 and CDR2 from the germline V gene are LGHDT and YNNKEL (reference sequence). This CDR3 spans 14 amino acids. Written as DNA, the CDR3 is TGTGCCAGCAGACCCAGGGGGCAGCAAAAGACCCAGTACTTC. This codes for CASRPRGQQKTQYF.